This TCR beta chain was sequenced during a study of metastatic and nonmetastatic thyroid tumors. The CDR3 length is 14 residues. The ends were cut back, 6 bases at V and 3 bases at J, with 11 bases in the middle. Germline lookup yields CDR1 MNHNS and CDR2 SASEGT. Via MiXCR, TCRdb re-called the PCR reads. The repertoire has 25,000 to 35,000 clones, 20% to 25% of them found once; the top ten carry around two fifths. No treatment had been given to any patient before thyroid surgery. The source material was blood. This sequence was found in a female donor with papillary thyroid cancer or a benign thyroid nodule (not recorded which). Some clones in this sample may be carry-over from other donors' samples. This sequence joins TRBV6-1 and TRBJ1-4; D uncertain. CDR3 protein: CASRGKAANEKLFF. Here the CDR3 DNA reads TGTGCCAGCAGGGGGAAAGCGGCTAATGAAAAACTGTTTTTT.